These 30 T cell receptor beta chains originate from one sample sequenced in a study of response to subunit inactivated influenza vaccine. TCRdb called the RT-PCR reads again in MiXCR, with one record for every CDR3 protein. The table lists around 190,000 distinct CDR3 sequences, 13% to 15% of them singletons. The sample consisted of CD8+ T cells sorted from PBMCs, taken less than 6 days after vaccination. These receptor sequences come from a man in his forties or fifties who received an inactivated influenza vaccine.

This chain links TRBV20-1 with TRBJ2-7; maybe TRBD2 (6 bases). Germline CDR1 is DFQATT and CDR2 is SNEGSKA (reference sequence). V was trimmed by 6 bases and J by 2 bases, leaving 14 bases between them. The CDR3 extends over 13 amino acids. CDR3 nucleotide sequence: TGCAGTGCCGCTGGGACTGCACCCTACGAGCAGTACTTC. Amino acid sequence: CSAAGTAPYEQYF.

This clonotype was counted a few times. This sequence joins TRBV28 and TRBJ1-1, with D possibly being TRBD1 (5 bases). V lost 5 bases and J 4 bases, leaving 17 bases between the germline ends. The CDR3 covers 15 residues. Germline CDR1 is MDHEN and CDR2 is SYDVKM. The DNA for the CDR3 is TGTGCCAGCAGTCTTTTCATCGAGGGGAGCACTGAAGCTTTCTTT. Amino acids: CASSLFIEGSTEAFF.

The gene calls are TRBV7-9 and TRBJ1-1; D not resolved. The germline CDR1 and CDR2 sequences are SEHNR and FQNEAQ (reference sequence). V was trimmed by 2 bases and J by 4 bases, leaving 17 bases between them. CDR3 length equals 16 residues. This chain's CDR3 is CASSLHRAPSGTEAFF. The CDR3 nucleotides are TGTGCCAGCAGCTTACACCGGGCCCCCTCAGGCACTGAAGCTTTCTTT.

This chain connects TRBV29-1 to TRBJ2-1, with TRBD2 matching over 14 bases. CDR1 SQVTM and CDR2 ANQGSEA come from the germline V gene. The CDR3 has 15 amino acids. J was trimmed by 9 bases and V by 5 bases; bases with no gene match: 9. CDR3 in DNA: TGCAGCGTTCCACGACTAGCGGGAGGGCCGGGTGAGCAGTTCTTC. Its protein product is CSVPRLAGGPGEQFF.

The table lists this clonotype with many counts. This rearrangement joins TRBV7-9 to TRBJ2-5; no reliable D call. Germline lookup yields CDR1 SEHNR and CDR2 FQNEAQ (reference sequence). V was pared by 2 bases and J by 2 bases, with 6 bases between. The CDR3 sequence is 13 residues long. The CDR3, as DNA: TGTGCCAGCAGCTTACCAGTACAAGAGACCCAGTACTTC. It is translated as CASSLPVQETQYF.

This clonotype was seen ten or more times. CDR3: CSVAGTGSYEQYF. CDR3 nucleotide sequence: TGCAGCGTAGCCGGGACAGGGTCTTACGAGCAGTACTTC. The chain couples TRBV29-1 to TRBJ2-7, with TRBD1 matching 9 bases. Germline V gene data show CDR1 as SQVTM and CDR2 as ANQGSEA. The CDR3 has 13 amino acids. Germline trimming cut 6 bases from V and 4 bases from J; bases unmatched to any gene: 7.

The chain employs TRBV11-2 and TRBJ2-7, with D hard to call. With 1 base removed from V and 0 bases from J, the gap between germline ends came to 10 bases. Germline V gene data show CDR1 as SGHAT and CDR2 as FQNNGV. This CDR3 spans 15 amino acids. CDR3 in amino acids: CASSLALTPSYEQYF. In DNA, the CDR3 is TGTGCCAGCAGCTTAGCCCTGACACCCTCCTACGAGCAGTACTTC.

This clonotype was seen ten or more times. The chain uses TRBV12-3 or TRBV12-4 and TRBJ2-1, with 7 bases lining up with TRBD1. The CDR3 has 13 amino acids. V lost 4 bases and J lost 14; bases outside the gene matches: 11. CDR3 in DNA: TGTGCCAGCAGTTCCACAGGGGCCGACGGGGAGTTCTTC. This codes for CASSSTGADGEFF.

J is TRBJ1-2 and V is TRBV28; D is possibly TRBD1 (6 bases). The CDR3 sequence is 11 residues long. Looked up from germline, CDR1 is MDHEN and CDR2 is SYDVKM. Trimming left V 8 bases short and J 5 bases short, with 9 bases between. The CDR3 bases are TGTGCCAGCCGCAGGGGTTATGGCTACACCTTC. This encodes CASRRGYGYTF.

This sequence joins TRBV7-9 and TRBJ2-7; the D is unclear. Trimming stripped 1 base from V and 6 bases from J, with 10 bases between. This CDR3 is 13 amino acids long. The germline V gene encodes CDR1 SEHNR and CDR2 FQNEAQ (reference sequence). The CDR3 is CASSLDGDTEQYF. CDR3 coding DNA: TGTGCCAGCAGCTTAGACGGCGATACCGAGCAGTACTTC.

The table lists this clonotype with many counts. The chain is built from TRBV19 and TRBJ2-1, with D unclear. V shed 1 base and J shed 0 bases, with 7 bases lying between them. The CDR3 contains 15 residues. The germline V gene encodes CDR1 LNHDA and CDR2 SQIVND (reference sequence). The CDR3 DNA sequence: TGTGCCAGTAGTATAGGGTGGTTCTCCTACAATGAGCAGTTCTTC. It is translated as CASSIGWFSYNEQFF. Combining the CDR3 with reference TRBV19 and TRBJ2-1 gives the whole variable domain DGGITQSPKYLFRKEGQNVTLSCEQNLNHDAMYWYRQDPGQGLRLIYYSQIVNDFQKGDIAEGYSVSREKKESFPLTVTSAQKNPTAFYLCASSIGWFSYNEQFFGPGTRLTVL.

V usage is TRBV20-1 and J usage is TRBJ2-1; 7 nucleotides align to TRBD2. Germline V gene data show CDR1 as DFQATT and CDR2 as SNEGSKA (reference sequence). Trimming took 3 bases from V and 1 from J; bases not matched to a gene: 9. The length of the CDR3 is 16 residues. The CDR3 region is CSASGRAGLSYNEQFF. CDR3 coding DNA: TGCAGTGCTAGTGGGAGGGCCGGTCTGTCCTACAATGAGCAGTTCTTC.

The chain recombines TRBV10-3 with TRBJ1-1; no firm D call. The CDR3 has 12 residues. CDR1 is ENHRY and CDR2 is SYGVKD in the germline V gene. V lost 4 bases to trimming and J lost 1 base, with 4 bases between them. The CDR3 DNA reads as TGTGCCATCAGTGGCAAGAACACTGAAGCTTTCTTT. As protein: CAISGKNTEAFF.

This clonotype was recorded once. The chain has TRBV7-6 and TRBJ2-5; D remains ambiguous. The CDR3 totals 14 residues. Germline V lookup: CDR1 SGHVS, CDR2 FNYEAQ. V lost 6 bases, J lost 1 base, and 12 bases lay in between. CDR3: CASSPQGSQETQYF. Written as DNA, the CDR3 is TGTGCCAGCAGTCCTCAAGGTAGCCAAGAGACCCAGTACTTC.

In this sample, this clonotype turned up a few times. The chain links TRBV20-1 to TRBJ2-2, with D hard to call. CDR1 and CDR2 from the germline V gene are DFQATT and SNEGSKA (reference sequence). The CDR3 covers 16 residues. Trimming pared 0 bases from V and 0 bases from J, leaving 11 bases between. In nucleotides, the CDR3 is TGCAGTGCTAGAGATCTCTCCAGGCCGAACACCGGGGAGCTGTTTTTT. Translated: CSARDLSRPNTGELFF.

Many counts were recorded for this clonotype. The gene calls are TRBV5-1 and TRBJ2-2; no clear D. The CDR3 spans 13 residues. Trimming took 4 bases from V and 3 from J, leaving 7 bases between them. Germline values: CDR1 SGHRS, CDR2 YFSETQ. The DNA for the CDR3 is TGCGCCAGCAGCGGGGAAGACACCGGGGAGCTGTTTTTT. Its translation: CASSGEDTGELFF.

Many counts were recorded for this clonotype. This chain uses TRBV29-1 with TRBJ2-7, with 9 bases that match TRBD1. The CDR3 is made up of 15 amino acids. The J segment lost 4 bases and the V segment lost 0 bases, leaving 7 bases of the junction unmatched. Germline CDR1 reads SQVTM; CDR2 reads ANQGSEA. CDR3 amino acids: CSVEDRGQGLYEQYF. The CDR3 nucleotides are TGCAGCGTTGAAGATAGGGGACAGGGACTATACGAGCAGTACTTC.

The chain employs TRBV4-3 and TRBJ2-2, with D perhaps TRBD2 (6 bases). The CDR3 covers 16 residues. The germline V gene has CDR1 LGHNA and CDR2 YSLEER. V lost 0 bases to trimming and J lost 3 bases, with 11 bases between them. The CDR3 spells CASSQDPGLHTGELFF. The CDR3 coding sequence is TGCGCCAGCAGCCAAGATCCGGGACTCCACACCGGGGAGCTGTTTTTT.

There are a few counts of this clonotype. This rearrangement joins TRBV6-1 to TRBJ2-7, with D tentatively TRBD1 or TRBD2 (5 bases each). There are 14 residues in the CDR3. Trimming took off 6 bases at V and 4 bases at J, with 16 bases between the two ends. Germline loops: CDR1 MNHNS, CDR2 SASEGT. CDR3 protein: CASSHRDPSYEQYF. CDR3 sequence (DNA): TGTGCCAGCAGCCACCGGGACCCTTCTTACGAGCAGTACTTC.

This clonotype has a handful of counts. The chain joins TRBV6-5 to TRBJ1-2; no definite D call. V was cut by 4 bases and J by 6 bases, with 12 bases left in between. CDR3 length equals 13 residues. Germline CDR1 reads MNHEY; CDR2 reads SVGAGI. CDR3 coding DNA: TGTGCCAGCAGTTCCTTCGGGATTCATGGCTACACCTTC. Its translation: CASSSFGIHGYTF.

The chain combines TRBV12-3 or TRBV12-4 with TRBJ1-5; the D is unclear. The length of the CDR3 is 12 residues. V was shortened by 6 bases and J by 2 bases, with 5 bases between the two germline ends. This CDR3 reads CASRIGNQPQHF. In nucleotides, the CDR3 is TGTGCCAGCAGGATAGGCAATCAGCCCCAGCATTTT.

CDR3 coding DNA: TGCAGCGTTCAAAGCTCGGGCTTTACCGGGGAGCTGTTTTTT. It is translated as CSVQSSGFTGELFF. The chain joins TRBV29-1 to TRBJ2-2; D remains ambiguous. Germline V lookup: CDR1 SQVTM, CDR2 ANQGSEA. The length of the CDR3 is 14 residues. V lost 5 bases to trimming and J lost 5 bases, with 15 bases between them.

The chain couples TRBV2 to TRBJ2-3; 7 nucleotides line up with TRBD2. The CDR3 has 18 amino acids. V lost 2 bases to trimming and J lost 2 bases; unmatched junction nucleotides: 13. Germline V CDR1 and CDR2: SNHLY, FYNNEI. This chain's CDR3 is CASSESSGASGITDTQYF. CDR3 nucleotide sequence: TGTGCCAGCAGTGAATCTAGTGGGGCTAGCGGAATCACAGATACGCAGTATTTT.

This clonotype was counted between two and nine times. The chain couples TRBV12-3 or TRBV12-4 to TRBJ2-2; 10 bases line up with TRBD2. Losses at the gene ends were 4 bases for V and 8 bases for J; bases not matched to a gene: 10. The length of the CDR3 is 16 residues. CDR3 sequence reads: CASSSLAGGLRGELFF. The CDR3 nucleotides read TGTGCCAGCAGTTCCTTAGCGGGAGGCCTCAGGGGGGAGCTGTTTTTT.

The rearrangement joins TRBV5-1 to TRBJ2-5, with 9 bases that match TRBD1. There are 16 residues in the CDR3. The V gene's germline CDR1 is SGHRS and CDR2 YFSETQ. Germline trimming cut 2 bases from V and 2 bases from J; bases unmatched to any gene: 7. Here the CDR3 DNA reads TGCGCCAGCAGCTTAACCGGGACAGGGCGACAAGAGACCCAGTACTTC. It translates to CASSLTGTGRQETQYF.

The chain has TRBV7-9 and TRBJ1-1; weak D call: TRBD1 (6 bases). Trimming shortened V by 4 bases and J by 4 bases, and 13 bases separated the two germline ends. Germline CDR1 and CDR2: SEHNR and FQNEAQ (reference sequence). This CDR3 has 14 amino acids. The CDR3 reads CASSSGGGFTEAFF. CDR3 nucleotides: TGTGCCAGCAGCTCGGGGGGGGGCTTCACTGAAGCTTTCTTT.

This clonotype was counted between two and nine times. This chain connects TRBV20-1 to TRBJ2-2; D is perhaps TRBD2 (5 bases). The CDR3 is made up of 16 amino acids. Germline CDR1 reads DFQATT; CDR2 reads SNEGSKA (reference sequence). V was clipped by 4 bases and J by 1 base, with 16 bases between them. CDR3 protein: CSAKSFKRENTGELFF. The CDR3 DNA follows: TGCAGTGCTAAATCCTTTAAACGGGAGAACACCGGGGAGCTGTTTTTT.

This clonotype was observed many times. This chain uses TRBV12-3 or TRBV12-4 with TRBJ2-5, with 9 bases lining up with TRBD2. Germline trimming cut 2 bases from V and 3 bases from J; bases unmatched to any gene: 1. This CDR3 has 14 amino acids. The CDR3 is CASSLSSGKETQYF. The DNA of the CDR3 is TGTGCCAGCAGTTTATCTAGCGGGAAAGAGACCCAGTACTTC.

This clonotype was found many times. This rearrangement joins TRBV3-1 to TRBJ2-1, with no clear D. Germline V gives CDR1 LGHDT, CDR2 YNNKEL (reference sequence). The V gene lost 0 bases and the J gene lost 0 bases, with 12 bases spanning the gap. The CDR3 is made up of 17 amino acids. As DNA, the CDR3 is TGTGCCAGCAGCCAAGATGAGGAGCCAGGCTCCTACAATGAGCAGTTCTTC. Translated, it gives CASSQDEEPGSYNEQFF.

This clonotype was seen only a few times. V is TRBV19 and J is TRBJ1-1, with no clear D. Germline-derived CDR1 and CDR2 are LNHDA and SQIVND (reference sequence). The CDR3 contains 14 residues. The V end was cut by 5 bases, the J end by 1 base, with 11 bases between. CDR3 residues: CASSFQMENTEAFF. The CDR3 nucleotides read TGTGCCAGTAGTTTCCAAATGGAGAACACTGAAGCTTTCTTT.